This T cell receptor beta chain is from a study of T cell responses to AZD1222 COVID-19 vaccine. Points from the study as a whole: Clonal diversity may have been underestimated, and the donors were mostly white British, with more females than males.

The V gene lost 1 base and the J gene lost 0 bases, with 9 bases spanning the gap. Germline-derived CDR1 and CDR2 are SGHAT and FQNNGV. The CDR3 length is 15 residues. Clones were sequenced by immunoSEQ multiplex PCR, and TCRdb holds only the in-frame ones, with some missing. The data hold 75,000 to 95,000 clones, with around 90% observed a single time. Turning to this clone: Its target is unknown.

The sample consisted of peripheral blood, taken 28 days after the second AZD1222 dose. This chain connects TRBV11-2 to TRBJ1-1; D is ambiguous. The clonotype originates from an adult who received the AZD1222 COVID-19 vaccine. The CDR3 is CASSLVWPMNTEAFF. CDR3 DNA sequence: TGTGCCAGCAGCTTAGTATGGCCCATGAACACTGAAGCTTTCTTT.